Included here is one TCR beta chain sequence, with context. Its specificity is not known. This record comes from a study of T cell responses to AZD1222 COVID-19 vaccine. Study outcomes and limitations: Regions 160-218 and 743-854 held dominance among vaccine-associated CD4 TCRs, which spanned spike.

TCRdb keeps only in-frame clones here, not all; method: immunoSEQ multiplex PCR. The table includes 130,000 or so clones, 90% to 95% detected once. The CDR3 runs to 15 residues. The junction had 14 bases not matched to a gene; V was cut back by 8 bases and J by 5 bases. The germline V gene has CDR1 MNHEY and CDR2 SVGAGI. The sequence derives from an adult in good health. V and J are TRBV6-5 and TRBJ2-5; the match to TRBD1 covers 7 bases. The specimen comprised peripheral blood, sampled on day 0 of AZD1222 vaccination. The CDR3 region is CASGPETGSIETQYF. The DNA of the CDR3 is TGTGCCAGCGGACCGGAGACAGGGTCTATCGAGACCCAGTACTTC.